The following is a TCR beta chain sequence with its context. Its target is not known. The data originate from a study of Graves' ophthalmopathy and Graves' hyperthyroidism. Study-level background: Researchers classed hyperthyroidism as stable given no ophthalmopathy within 18 months of follow-up. General study results and limits: Ophthalmopathy could be told apart from stable hyperthyroidism by a 13-signature model (under 90% sensitivity, roughly 80% specificity). Among expanded thyroid clonotypes above 0.001 frequency, most also occurred in blood.

Amplification of TCR beta CDR3 regions used RNA transcripts. Amplification began with first-round RT-PCR using HTBI primers, then second-round multiplex PCR was performed. TCRdb reprocessed the multiplex PCR reads with MiXCR, giving one entry per CDR3 protein. Here the sample spans around 1,200,000 distinct CDR3 sequences, about 35% being singletons. The sequence was collected from an adult man with Graves' hyperthyroidism. The sequencing sample was made of peripheral blood or thyroid tissue (not recorded which).

CDR3 sequence: CSGDRGTDTQYF. In DNA, the CDR3 is TGCAGCGGGGACAGGGGAACAGATACGCAGTATTTT. V gene TRBV29-1 combines with J gene TRBJ2-3; TRBD1 agrees at 10 bases. The CDR3 totals 12 residues. With 7 bases clipped from V and 3 bases from J, the junction kept 1 base outside the gene matches. The V gene's germline CDR1 is SQVTM and CDR2 ANQGSEA.